This is a list of T cell receptor beta chains from one sample in a study of identical twins. TCRdb redid the calling of the 5' RACE reads with MiXCR, one entry per CDR3 protein. This sample has 400,000 to 500,000 distinct CDR3 sequences, with 15% to 20% found just once. Material: naive T cells sorted from blood. The source of these receptors is a man aged 45-65 years in good health. CDR3s include the opening cysteine and the closing phenylalanine or tryptophan. Fields, in order: V gene, clone size, J gene, CDR3 length, D gene, CDR3 DNA, CDR3 protein. D genes are given only for firm matches. Where a row states a size, it is once, few, many or the class of an expanded clone; other rows omit it.

>TRBV2|once|TRBJ1-1|15|TRBD1
TGTGCCAGCAGTTCAAGCAACACAGGGGGCACTGAAGCTTTCTTT
CASSSSNTGGTEAFF
>TRBV18|-|TRBJ2-7|14|TRBD1
TGTGCCAGCTCAGGCGGGACAGGGGGCAACGAGCAGTACTTC
CASSGGTGGNEQYF
>TRBV27|-|TRBJ2-2|17|-
TGTGCCAGCAGTTTATCGCCCGGACTCTCGGGCACCGGGGAGCTGTTTTTT
CASSLSPGLSGTGELFF
>TRBV29-1|few|TRBJ2-7|13|-
TGCAGCGGTGGGGAAGGTACAGTCTACGAGCAGTACTTC
CSGGEGTVYEQYF
>TRBV10-3|many|TRBJ2-1|16|TRBD1
TGTGCCATCAGTGCTCCCGGGGACAGGTCCTACAATGAGCAGTTCTTC
CAISAPGDRSYNEQFF
>TRBV20-1|few|TRBJ2-4|15|-
TGCAGTGCTTCCTATCCGGGACTCTTCAAAAACATTCAGTACTTC
CSASYPGLFKNIQYF
>TRBV6-2/TRBV6-3|few|TRBJ2-7|14|-
TGTGCCAGCAGTTCCCCAGGGGAGCCTAACGAGCAGTACTTC
CASSSPGEPNEQYF
>TRBV4-2|many|TRBJ1-4|16|-
TGTGCCAGCAGCCAAGCCGCTCGTGGAACTAATGAAAAACTGTTTTTT
CASSQAARGTNEKLFF
>TRBV6-5|few|TRBJ2-3|18|TRBD2
TGTGCCAGCAGTTCCCAACGGACTAGCGAGGGCCGGAGGGATACGCAGTATTTT
CASSSQRTSEGRRDTQYF
>TRBV15|many|TRBJ1-3|13|-
TGTGCCACCAGCACAGGGGATGGAAACACCATATATTTT
CATSTGDGNTIYF
>TRBV6-2/TRBV6-3|-|TRBJ2-7|18|-
TGTGCCAGCAGCTTCCTCGGAAGACAGGTTGCCTTCATCTACGAGCAGTACTTC
CASSFLGRQVAFIYEQYF
>TRBV28|-|TRBJ2-7|14|TRBD1
TGTGCCAGCAGTTTCTGGGACAGAGCCTACGAGCAGTACTTC
CASSFWDRAYEQYF
>TRBV7-8|few|TRBJ2-3|14|-
TGTGCCAGCAGCTTATCAGGATCCGGAGATACGCAGTATTTT
CASSLSGSGDTQYF
>TRBV11-3|-|TRBJ2-3|12|-
TGTGCCAGCAGCATGCCGGGAGATACGCAGTATTTT
CASSMPGDTQYF
>TRBV28|few|TRBJ2-7|13|-
TGTGCCAGCAAGGGTCGGAGCTCCTACGAGCAGTACTTC
CASKGRSSYEQYF
>TRBV24-1|-|TRBJ2-1|14|-
TGTGCCACCAGTGGGACAGCGAGTTACAATGAGCAGTTCTTC
CATSGTASYNEQFF
>TRBV7-3|-|TRBJ1-2|13|-
TGTGCCAGCAGCTTAACCCCCAGGGATGGCTACACCTTC
CASSLTPRDGYTF
>TRBV23-1|-|TRBJ2-3|15|TRBD1
TGCGCCAGATCGCCCCTGGCAGGGGGAGCAGATACGCAGTATTTT
CARSPLAGGADTQYF
>TRBV7-6|many|TRBJ1-6|15|-
TGTGCCAGCAGTCCCGATTCAGGTTATAATTCACCCCTCCACTTT
CASSPDSGYNSPLHF
>TRBV5-1|many|TRBJ2-7|14|TRBD1
TGCGCCAGCAGCTTGAGACAGGGTGCTGGTGAGCAGTACTTC
CASSLRQGAGEQYF
>TRBV4-3|-|TRBJ2-2|15|-
TGCGCCAGCAGCCAAGAAACAGGGTATAGCGGGGAGCTGTTTTTT
CASSQETGYSGELFF
>TRBV10-3|few|TRBJ2-1|16|-
TGTGCCATCAGTGAGTCGCCGTGGGGGGGGACAAATGAGCAGTTCTTC
CAISESPWGGTNEQFF
>TRBV5-1|few|TRBJ2-1|15|TRBD1
TGCGCCAGCAGCTACCAGGGGGCTGGCTACAATGAGCAGTTCTTC
CASSYQGAGYNEQFF
>TRBV29-1|-|TRBJ1-2|13|-
TGCAGCGTCGCCACCGACAGAATCTATGGCTACACCTTC
CSVATDRIYGYTF
>TRBV20-1|-|TRBJ2-1|14|-
TGCAGTGCTAGAGAGGGACTGGCCCGTTATGAGCAGTTCTTC
CSAREGLARYEQFF
>TRBV20-1|-|TRBJ2-7|14|TRBD1
TGCAGTGCTAGTAACAGGGGGGAGACCTACGAGCAGTACTTC
CSASNRGETYEQYF
>TRBV6-1|-|TRBJ2-1|15|TRBD1
TGTGCCAGCAGTACCGGGACAGGGGGAGGCAATGAGCAGTTCTTC
CASSTGTGGGNEQFF
>TRBV5-1|-|TRBJ1-1|14|-
TGCGCCAGCAGCTCCCAAGGAAGGGACACTGAAGCTTTCTTT
CASSSQGRDTEAFF
>TRBV6-2/TRBV6-3|-|TRBJ2-7|14|-
TGTGCCAGCACCTCCTCTCTAACAGCCTACGAGCAGTACTTC
CASTSSLTAYEQYF
>TRBV5-1|many|TRBJ1-4|15|-
TGCGCCAGCATGCATGGAGGTTCAACTAATGAAAAACTGTTTTTT
CASMHGGSTNEKLFF
>TRBV2|-|TRBJ2-7|14|-
TGTGCCAGCCGTATGGGCCAGGGACCCTACGAGCAGTACTTC
CASRMGQGPYEQYF
>TRBV15|many|TRBJ2-7|16|-
TGTGCCACCAGCAGAGATGCTACGGGAGCAGGTTGGGAGCAGTACTTC
CATSRDATGAGWEQYF
>TRBV12-3/TRBV12-4|few|TRBJ1-4|14|TRBD1
TGTGCCAGCAGTAGGGACAGTTCCAATGAAAAACTGTTTTTT
CASSRDSSNEKLFF
>TRBV19|-|TRBJ2-6|14|-
TGTGCCAGTATGAGGGTATCTGGGGCCAACGTCCTGACTTTC
CASMRVSGANVLTF
>TRBV4-2|few|TRBJ2-7|12|-
TGTGCCAGCAGCCAGGTGGAAGGCGAGCAGTACTTC
CASSQVEGEQYF